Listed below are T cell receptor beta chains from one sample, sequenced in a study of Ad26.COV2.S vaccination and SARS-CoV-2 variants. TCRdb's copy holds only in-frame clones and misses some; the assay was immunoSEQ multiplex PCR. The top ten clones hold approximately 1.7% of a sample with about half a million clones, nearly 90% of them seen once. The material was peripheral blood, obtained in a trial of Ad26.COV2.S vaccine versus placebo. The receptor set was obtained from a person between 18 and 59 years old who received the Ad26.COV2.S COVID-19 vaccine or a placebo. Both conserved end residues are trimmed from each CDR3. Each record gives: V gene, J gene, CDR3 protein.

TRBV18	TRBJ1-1	ASSRDSKNTEAF
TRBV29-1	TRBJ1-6	SVDPHPYNSPLH
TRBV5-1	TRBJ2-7	ASSPGTPAYEQY
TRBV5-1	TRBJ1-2	ASSLSAGWVYGYT
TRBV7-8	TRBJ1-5	ASSLARRQGPQH
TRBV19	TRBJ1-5	ASSIVRQGGNQPQH
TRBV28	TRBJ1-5	ASSLSQGSNQPQH
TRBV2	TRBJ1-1	ASLFGRWAEAF
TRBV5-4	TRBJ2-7	ASSPGLAGGVRYEQY
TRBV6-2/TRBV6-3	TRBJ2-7	ASSFSPGVETYEQY
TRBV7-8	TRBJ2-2	ASSLAGRPGTGELF
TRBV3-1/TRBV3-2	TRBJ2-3	ASSQDIGAGLGVDTQY
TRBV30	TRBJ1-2	AWSRPPGQGNYGYT
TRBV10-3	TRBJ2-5	AIGVAGGDETQY
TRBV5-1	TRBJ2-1	ASSTRSYNEQF
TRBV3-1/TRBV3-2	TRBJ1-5	ASSPREDQPQH
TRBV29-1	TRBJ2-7	SAKGLAGSYEQY
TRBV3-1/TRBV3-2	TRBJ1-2	ASSQGGTDFYGYT
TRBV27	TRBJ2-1	ASSFRRNSQANEQF
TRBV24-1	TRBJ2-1	ATSMGGSYNEQF
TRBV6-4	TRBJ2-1	ASSKGVVGGTHNEQF
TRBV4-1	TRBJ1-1	ASSPLVGTGDGNTEAF
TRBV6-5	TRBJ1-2	ASSYTALEAYYGYT
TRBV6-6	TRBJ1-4	ASGRSGPNEKLF
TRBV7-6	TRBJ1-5	ASSSLQGSNQPQH
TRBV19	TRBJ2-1	ASMGRLAGMGNEQF
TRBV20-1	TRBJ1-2	SASARTGSGYT
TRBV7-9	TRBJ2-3	ASSLAPSGSSTDTQY
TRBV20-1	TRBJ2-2	SASGLPNTGELF
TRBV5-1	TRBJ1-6	ATREMLDSPLH
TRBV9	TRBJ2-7	ASGHPDWIHEQY
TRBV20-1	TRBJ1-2	SASSGTAITRDAGYT
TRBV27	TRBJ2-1	ASSLGANEQF
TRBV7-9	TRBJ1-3	ASSPWQDRVGNTIY
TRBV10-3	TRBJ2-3	AISELAGTGYTDTQY
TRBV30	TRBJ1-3	AWQPAADPSGNTIY
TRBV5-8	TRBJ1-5	ASSLTGTANQPQH
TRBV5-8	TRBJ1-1	ASRLQRLNTEAF
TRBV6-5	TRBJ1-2	ASSYSGAWGYT